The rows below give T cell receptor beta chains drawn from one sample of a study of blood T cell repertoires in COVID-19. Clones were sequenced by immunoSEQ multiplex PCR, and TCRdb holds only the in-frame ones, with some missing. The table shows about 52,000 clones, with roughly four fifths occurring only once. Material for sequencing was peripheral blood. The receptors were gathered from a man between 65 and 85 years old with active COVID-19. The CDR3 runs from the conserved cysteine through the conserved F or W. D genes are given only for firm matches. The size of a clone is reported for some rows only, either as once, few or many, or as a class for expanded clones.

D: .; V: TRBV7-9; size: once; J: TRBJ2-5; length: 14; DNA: TGTGCCAGCAGCCCCGACAGGTTTCAAGAGACCCAGTACTTC; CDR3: CASSPDRFQETQYF
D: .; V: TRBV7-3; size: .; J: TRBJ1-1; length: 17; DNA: TGTGCCAGCAGCTTCGGGGGGACGTTTAATTCGGACACTGAAGCTTTCTTT; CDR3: CASSFGGTFNSDTEAFF
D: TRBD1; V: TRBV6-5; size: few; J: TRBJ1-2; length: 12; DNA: TGTGCCAGCAGTTACTCAGGGGGCGGCTACACCTTC; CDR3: CASSYSGGGYTF
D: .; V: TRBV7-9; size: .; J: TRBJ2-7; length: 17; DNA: TGTGCCAGCAGCCATTATTCCCCGAGTCGGGAAACCTACGAGCAGTACTTC; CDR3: CASSHYSPSRETYEQYF
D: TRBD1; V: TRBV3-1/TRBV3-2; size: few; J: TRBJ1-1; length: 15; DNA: TGTGCCAGCAGCCGAGATCAGGGGGCGGTCACTGAAGCTTTCTTT; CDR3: CASSRDQGAVTEAFF
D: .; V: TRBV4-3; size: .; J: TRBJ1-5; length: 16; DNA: TGCGCCAGCAGCCAAGATATCGGGGGGGGGAGGTTGGCCCAGCATTTT; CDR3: CASSQDIGGGRLAQHF
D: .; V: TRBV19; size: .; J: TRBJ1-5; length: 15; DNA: TGTGCCAGTAGTATAATGGGCCATAGCAATCAGCCCCAGCATTTT; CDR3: CASSIMGHSNQPQHF
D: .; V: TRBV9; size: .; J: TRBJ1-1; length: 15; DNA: TGTGCCAGCAGCGTAGAGTCAGGGTCGAACACTGAAGCTTTCTTT; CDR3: CASSVESGSNTEAFF
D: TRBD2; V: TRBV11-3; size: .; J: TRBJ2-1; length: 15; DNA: TGTGCCAGCAGCGCCAGCGGGGGCTCCTACAATGAGCAGTTCTTC; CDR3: CASSASGGSYNEQFF
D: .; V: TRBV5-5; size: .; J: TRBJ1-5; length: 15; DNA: TGTGCCAGCAGCTTGAGTCCTAGATTGAATCAGCCCCAGCATTTT; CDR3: CASSLSPRLNQPQHF
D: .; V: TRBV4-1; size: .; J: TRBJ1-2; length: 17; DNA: TGCGCCAGCAGCGCGGGTCTATCCCGTCTAACTAACTATGGCTACACCTTC; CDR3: CASSAGLSRLTNYGYTF
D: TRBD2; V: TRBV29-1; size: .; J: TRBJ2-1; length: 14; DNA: TGCAGCGTTGATTCCCTAGCGGGGAGCGATGAGCAGTTCTTC; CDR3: CSVDSLAGSDEQFF
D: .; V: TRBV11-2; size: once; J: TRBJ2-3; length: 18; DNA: TGTGCCAGCAGCCCCGTGAACAGGGCCCGGGGAGAGGGATACGCGCAGTATTTT; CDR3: CASSPVNRARGEGYAQYF
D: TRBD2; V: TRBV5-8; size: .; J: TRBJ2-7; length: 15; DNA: TGTGCCAGCAGTATCACCGGGGGGATAGCCTACGAGCAGTACTTC; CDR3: CASSITGGIAYEQYF
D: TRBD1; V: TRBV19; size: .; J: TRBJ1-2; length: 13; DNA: TGTGCCAGTAGTGAGGGACAGCTCTATGGCTACACCTTC; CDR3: CASSEGQLYGYTF
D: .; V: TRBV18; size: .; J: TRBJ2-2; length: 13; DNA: TGTGCCAGCTCACCGAGGGGGACCGGGGAGCTGTTTTTT; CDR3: CASSPRGTGELFF
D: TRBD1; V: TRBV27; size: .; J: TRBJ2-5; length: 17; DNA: TGTGCCAGCTCCTGGGGGCCCGGACAGGGGGCTCGAGAGACCCAGTACTTC; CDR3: CASSWGPGQGARETQYF
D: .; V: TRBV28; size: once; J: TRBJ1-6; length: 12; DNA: TGTGCCAGCAGGGAAGAGGATTCACCCCTCCACTTT; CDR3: CASREEDSPLHF
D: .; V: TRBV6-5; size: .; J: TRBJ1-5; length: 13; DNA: TGTGCCAGCCGGAGGGGAAGCAATCAGCCCCAGCATTTT; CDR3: CASRRGSNQPQHF
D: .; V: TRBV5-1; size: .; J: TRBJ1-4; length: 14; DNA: TGCGCCAGCAGCCTACAGCACCCTAATGAAAAACTGTTTTTT; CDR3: CASSLQHPNEKLFF
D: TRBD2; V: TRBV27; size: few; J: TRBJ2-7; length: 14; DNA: TGTGCCAGCAGTTTCCTAGCGGGGGTACACGAGCAGTACTTC; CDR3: CASSFLAGVHEQYF
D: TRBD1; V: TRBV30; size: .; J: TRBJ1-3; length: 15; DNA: TGTGCCTGGAGAAACAAGGGGGCCTCTGGAAACACCATATATTTT; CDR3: CAWRNKGASGNTIYF
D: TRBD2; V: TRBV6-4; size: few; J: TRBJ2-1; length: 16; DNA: TGTGCCAGCAGTGACGAAAGCGGGGGAATTGGGCATGAGCAGTTCTTC; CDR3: CASSDESGGIGHEQFF
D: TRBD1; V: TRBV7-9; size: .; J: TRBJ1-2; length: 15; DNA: TGTGCCAGCAGCTTAGCAGGGCAGGGGGCTCGGGGCTACACCTTC; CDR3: CASSLAGQGARGYTF
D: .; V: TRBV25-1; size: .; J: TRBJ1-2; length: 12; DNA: TGTGCCAGCAGTGGAGGGTACTATGGCTACACCTTC; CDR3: CASSGGYYGYTF
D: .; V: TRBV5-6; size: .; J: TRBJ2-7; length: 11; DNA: TGTGCCAGCAGCTTTGCTAACGAGCAGTACTTC; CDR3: CASSFANEQYF
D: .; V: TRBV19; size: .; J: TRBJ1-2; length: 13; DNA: TGTGCCAGTAGTATGGTGCAGGGCTATGGCTACACCTTC; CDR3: CASSMVQGYGYTF
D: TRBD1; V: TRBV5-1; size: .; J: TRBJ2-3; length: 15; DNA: TGCGCCAGCAGCTTCTGGGGGACAGGGGCAGATACGCAGTATTTT; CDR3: CASSFWGTGADTQYF
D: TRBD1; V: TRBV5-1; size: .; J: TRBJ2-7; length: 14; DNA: TGCGCCAGCAGCTCCCCAGGGGGAAGCTACGAGCAGTACTTC; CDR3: CASSSPGGSYEQYF
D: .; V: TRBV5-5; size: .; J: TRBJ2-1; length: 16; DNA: TGTGCCAGCAGCCCGCGAGACAGGCGACCCTACAATGAGCAGTTCTTC; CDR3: CASSPRDRRPYNEQFF
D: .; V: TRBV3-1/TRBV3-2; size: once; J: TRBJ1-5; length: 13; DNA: TGTGCCAGCAGCCAACTTAGCAATCAGCCCCAGCATTTT; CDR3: CASSQLSNQPQHF
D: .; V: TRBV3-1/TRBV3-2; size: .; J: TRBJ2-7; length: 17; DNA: TGTGCCAGCAGACCTCCAAGGGGCCTAGTCCGCCCCTACGAGCAGTACTTC; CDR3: CASRPPRGLVRPYEQYF
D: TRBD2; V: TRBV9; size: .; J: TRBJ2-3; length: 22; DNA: TGTGCCAGCAGCGCGAGTCCGGGACTAGCGGGGGGTCCATTATGGGATCCGAATACGCAGTATTTT; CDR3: CASSASPGLAGGPLWDPNTQYF
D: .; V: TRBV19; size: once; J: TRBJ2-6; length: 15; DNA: TGTGCCAGTAGCACTAACATGCCTGGGGCCAACGTCCTGACTTTC; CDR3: CASSTNMPGANVLTF
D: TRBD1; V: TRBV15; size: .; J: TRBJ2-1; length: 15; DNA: TGTGCCACCAGCAGGCAGGGACAGGTACACAATGAGCAGTTCTTC; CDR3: CATSRQGQVHNEQFF
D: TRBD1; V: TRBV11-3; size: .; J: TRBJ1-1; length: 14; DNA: TGTGCCAGCAGCTTAGGCTACAGGGGCACTGAAGCTTTCTTT; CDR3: CASSLGYRGTEAFF